The clone carrying this T cell receptor (beta chain) was recorded at least ten times. Its target is not known. This entry comes from a study of T-cell reconstitution after alpha-beta-depleted transplantation in children. Points from the study as a whole: There were reportedly several hundred expanded graft clones from which alpha-beta T cells came about two months after transplant. It was newly produced T cells that mostly accounted for T-cell counts and diversity one year after transplant. There were some patients whose high TCRbeta diversity at day 60 came from surviving recipient T cells and thymic progenitors.

The authors prepared the TCRbeta library with unique molecular identifiers. TCRdb passed the PCR reads through MiXCR, listing each CDR3 protein once. This table has around 25,000 distinct CDR3 sequences, roughly a sixth appearing once. Germline assignment: CDR1 SGHVS and CDR2 FNYEAQ. The ends lost 3 bases at V and 4 bases at J; junction bases unmatched: 1. The CDR3 is made up of 15 amino acids. The clonotype was recovered from a male patient aged 2-15 years who had a stem cell transplant for acute lymphoblastic leukemia, so the T cells may come from the graft donor. J is TRBJ2-1 and V is TRBV7-6, with 12 bases identical to TRBD2. Source: PBMCs, mostly from graft donor cells, taken 60 days after TCRalphabeta/CD19-depleted stem cell transplant. The CDR3 DNA follows: TGTGCCAGCAGCTTGACTAGCGGGGGTTACAATGAGCAGTTCTTC. Translating gives CASSLTSGGYNEQFF.